Listed below are T cell receptor beta chains from one sample, sequenced in a study of control samples from healthy donors and cancer patients. TCRdb's copy holds only in-frame clones and misses some; the assay was immunoSEQ multiplex PCR. The sample has 150,000 to 200,000 clones, around 88% seen once. Sequenced: blood. The receptors shown here come from a woman aged 25-40 years in good health. Both conserved end residues are part of each CDR3.

>TRBV7-9
CASSSRAPGWKLFF
>TRBV5-1
CASTNDRGRLYETQYF
>TRBV9
CASSPSGTGSQPQHF
>TRBV27
CASSLSTSPRNEQFF
>TRBV12-3/TRBV12-4
CASSTGQGHGYTF
>TRBV5-1
CASSLAGAELFF
>TRBV29-1
CSVAAGLAGGGEQFF
>TRBV20-1
CSASTQGSQETQYF
>TRBV7-9
CASSVLRPFLELFF
>TRBV5-4
CASSFGQGRSPLHF
>TRBV4-1
CASSQRDRGFSNEKLFF
>TRBV3-1/TRBV3-2
CASSQPGPLRGSYNEQFF
>TRBV5-1
CASSLTAGGAGELFF
>TRBV13
CASSLGTGGLSGYTF
>TRBV19
CASRDRGRETQYF
>TRBV7-6
CASSQGLAGREQYF
>TRBV10-3
CAIRGQVDQPQHF
>TRBV2
CASSASAGALLAEAFF
>TRBV19
CASSTAGAGGEKLFF
>TRBV5-1
CASARHSGANVLTF
>TRBV7-8
CASSLLPGLNQPQHF
>TRBV30
CAWRVTGVNTEAFF